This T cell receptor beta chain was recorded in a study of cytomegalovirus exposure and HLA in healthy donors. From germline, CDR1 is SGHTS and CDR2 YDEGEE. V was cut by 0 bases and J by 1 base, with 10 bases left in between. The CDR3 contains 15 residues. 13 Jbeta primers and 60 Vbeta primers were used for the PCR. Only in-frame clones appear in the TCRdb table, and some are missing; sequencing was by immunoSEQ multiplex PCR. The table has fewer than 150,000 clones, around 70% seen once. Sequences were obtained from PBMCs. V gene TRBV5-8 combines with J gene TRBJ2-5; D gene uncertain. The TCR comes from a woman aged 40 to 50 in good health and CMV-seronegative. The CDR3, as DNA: TGTGCCAGCAGCTTGGGAGGAACTTTCCAAGAGACCCAGTACTTC. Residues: CASSLGGTFQETQYF.